This passage covers 17 T cell receptor beta chains from one sample sequenced in a study of beta chain features in type 1 diabetes. Findings and limits, study-wide: All four CD4+ subsets of Type 1 diabetes patients contained TCRB CDR3s that were moderately but significantly shorter.

Isolated RNA was reverse transcribed in full, so expressed TCRB transcripts were sequenced. The data were produced by immunoSEQ multiplex PCR, yet TCRdb's version contains in-frame clones alone and is incomplete. The profile shows 500,000 to 850,000 clones, around 15% of them singletons. The antigens of these receptors remain unknown. Material for sequencing was naive CD4+ T cells from blood. These receptors were taken from a young man with type 1 diabetes.

The rearrangement links TRBV6-5 to TRBJ2-1; D tentatively reads TRBD1 or TRBD2 (5 bases each). Between the trimmed V and J ends, which lost 8 bases and 4 bases, there was a span of 18 bases. This CDR3 has 15 amino acids. Germline V lookup: CDR1 MNHEY, CDR2 SVGAGI. DNA for the CDR3: TGTGCCAGCTCCGGGGACCGTCACGAATACAATGAGCAGTTCTTC. This encodes CASSGDRHEYNEQFF.

This clone came up a few times. The chain links TRBV11-2 to TRBJ2-1, with 12 bases matching TRBD2. There are 18 residues in the CDR3. The germline V gene has CDR1 SGHAT and CDR2 FQNNGV. V was pared by 1 base and J by 4 bases, with 8 bases of the junction left unmatched. The CDR3 coding sequence is TGTGCCAGCAGCTTAGGTCTAGCGGGAGGGCCGGGGTACAATGAGCAGTTCTTC. The encoded protein is CASSLGLAGGPGYNEQFF.

This clone showed up just a few times. This specimen includes other DNA sequences encoding the same CDR3. The chain recombines TRBV18 with TRBJ2-1; tentative D call: TRBD2 (5 bases). V gave up 2 bases and J gave up 6 bases, with 8 bases separating them. Per the germline V gene, CDR1 is KGHSH and CDR2 is LQKENI. The CDR3 loop spans 13 amino acids. In DNA, the CDR3 is TGTGCCAGCTCACCAGGAGGAGGCAATGAGCAGTTCTTC. It translates to CASSPGGGNEQFF.

The CDR3 nucleotides read TGTGCCAGCAGCCTATCCAGACGGAGGGGGACTAGCAATCAGCCCCAGCATTTT. It codes for CASSLSRRRGTSNQPQHF. The rearrangement links TRBV13 to TRBJ1-5; D is perhaps TRBD1 (6 bases). Germline V gene sequence: CDR1 PRHDT, CDR2 FYEKMQ (reference sequence). CDR3 length: 18 amino acids. V dropped 5 bases and J dropped 0 bases, with 20 bases sitting between them.

The genes are TRBV30 and TRBJ2-6; D remains ambiguous. The germline CDR1 and CDR2 sequences are GTSNPN and SVGIG (reference sequence). Trimming left V 0 bases short and J 4 bases short, with 16 bases between. The CDR3 sequence is 17 residues long. CDR3 coding DNA: TGTGCCTGGAGTGTAAGGCCCCCCTCAGCAGGGGCCAACGTCCTGACTTTC. Encoded protein: CAWSVRPPSAGANVLTF.

J is TRBJ2-7 and V is TRBV6-6; 9 nucleotides match TRBD2. This CDR3 is built from 15 residues. The V segment lost 6 bases and the J segment 4 bases; nucleotides outside the gene matches: 10. Germline assignment: CDR1 MNHNY and CDR2 SVGAGI (reference sequence). The CDR3 sequence is CASSLSTSGGYEQYF. CDR3 DNA: TGTGCCAGCAGCCTCTCGACTAGCGGAGGATACGAGCAGTACTTC.

There are a few counts of this clone. CDR3 protein: CASRRLVGETQYF. DNA of the CDR3: TGTGCCAGCAGGCGACTAGTTGGGGAGACCCAGTACTTC. The gene calls are TRBV28 and TRBJ2-5; the D gene is possibly TRBD2 (6 bases). The CDR3 contains 13 residues. Trimming shortened V by 6 bases and J by 5 bases, and 13 bases separated the two germline ends. Germline V gene sequence: CDR1 MDHEN, CDR2 SYDVKM.

This clone was detected a few times. The rearrangement links TRBV7-3 to TRBJ1-5, with D perhaps matching TRBD1 (5 bases). V was clipped by 5 bases and J by 3 bases, with 11 bases between them. CDR3 length: 14 residues. Germline V gene data show CDR1 as SGHTA and CDR2 as FQGTGA. The CDR3 region has the DNA TGTGCCAGCAGCCTAGGGGCCATCAATCAGCCCCAGCATTTT. This gives the protein CASSLGAINQPQHF.

This clone was counted a few times. V gene TRBV5-1 combines with J gene TRBJ1-2; D gene uncertain. V was shortened by 0 bases and J by 2 bases, with 11 bases between the two germline ends. CDR3 length: 15 amino acids. Looked up from germline, CDR1 is SGHRS and CDR2 is YFSETQ. CDR3 DNA sequence: TGCGCCAGCAGCTTGGATGACACCGCCAACTATGGCTACACCTTC. Residues: CASSLDDTANYGYTF.

This rearrangement joins TRBV25-1 to TRBJ1-2; 7 bases line up with TRBD1. CDR1 is MGHDK, CDR2 SYGVNS, per germline. The CDR3 contains 15 residues. Trimming removed 6 bases from V and 0 bases from J; junction bases left unmatched: 7. As DNA, the CDR3 is TGTGCCAGCAGCTCACAGGGGCATCCTAACTATGGCTACACCTTC. Translation gives CASSSQGHPNYGYTF.

Only a few counts were recorded for this clone. V and J are TRBV6-5 and TRBJ2-5; D may correspond to TRBD1 or TRBD2 (5 bases each). V lost 6 bases and J 2 bases, leaving 13 bases between the germline ends. From germline, CDR1 is MNHEY and CDR2 SVGAGI. CDR3 length: 14 amino acids. The CDR3 loop is CASSPPGLQETQYF. In DNA, the CDR3 is TGTGCCAGCAGCCCCCCGGGGCTACAAGAGACCCAGTACTTC.

The gene calls are TRBV14 and TRBJ1-1; D remains ambiguous. Trimming took off 4 bases at V and 0 bases at J, with 21 bases between the two ends. The CDR3 totals 18 residues. Per the germline V gene, CDR1 is SGHDN and CDR2 is FVKESK. The CDR3 reads CASSPKGRGALMNTEAFF. The CDR3 DNA reads TGTGCCAGCAGCCCAAAAGGCCGGGGAGCCCTCATGAACACTGAAGCTTTCTTT.

The chain carries TRBV5-1 and TRBJ2-1; D possibly corresponds to TRBD1 (5 bases). Germline assignment: CDR1 SGHRS and CDR2 YFSETQ. Trimming stripped 4 bases from V and 4 bases from J, with 15 bases between. The CDR3 is made up of 15 amino acids. In nucleotides, the CDR3 is TGCGCCAGCAGCCCTGGGGCAGGACCTTACAATGAGCAGTTCTTC. It translates to CASSPGAGPYNEQFF.

This clone appeared a few times. The V gene is TRBV18, the J gene TRBJ2-5; 7 bases line up with TRBD1. The ends lost 3 bases at V and 3 bases at J; junction bases unmatched: 4. In germline, CDR1 is KGHSH, CDR2 LQKENI. This CDR3 spans 14 amino acids. DNA for the CDR3: TGTGCCAGCTCACCTATGACAGGGAAAGAGACCCAGTACTTC. This encodes CASSPMTGKETQYF.

The gene calls are TRBV9 and TRBJ2-7; tentatively, D is TRBD2 (7 bases). There are 15 residues in the CDR3. Trimming pared 0 bases from V and 5 bases from J, leaving 15 bases between. Germline CDR1 SGDLS, CDR2 YYNGEE. CDR3 bases: TGTGCCAGCAGCGTAGTAGGGGGGGCTCGGAACGAGCAGTACTTC. Amino acid sequence: CASSVVGGARNEQYF.

The chain couples TRBV30 to TRBJ1-1, with D possibly being TRBD1 (6 bases). Germline V gene lookup returns CDR1 GTSNPN and CDR2 SVGIG (reference sequence). V was cut by 3 bases and J by 7 bases, with 27 bases left in between. The length of the CDR3 is 17 residues. CDR3 amino acids: CAWSRGLRDKRDSEAFF. The CDR3 coding sequence is TGTGCCTGGAGCAGGGGACTCCGGGACAAACGAGATAGTGAAGCTTTCTTT.

In this sample, this clone turned up a few times. This chain joins TRBV5-1 and TRBJ1-2, with 8 bases matching TRBD1. Germline CDR1 SGHRS, CDR2 YFSETQ. The CDR3 is made up of 16 amino acids. V lost 0 bases, J lost 5 bases, and 9 bases stayed unmatched. CDR3 residues: CASSLAPGQGSYGYTF. CDR3 nucleotides: TGCGCCAGCAGCTTGGCCCCTGGACAGGGTTCTTATGGCTACACCTTC.